The 7 T cell receptor beta chains below come from one sample, sequenced in a study of blood T cell repertoires in COVID-19. Clones were sequenced by immunoSEQ multiplex PCR, and TCRdb holds only the in-frame ones, with some missing. The sample lists 250,000 to 350,000 clones, roughly nine tenths occurring once. The sample taken for sequencing was PBMCs or T cells enriched from blood (not recorded which). These receptors came from a woman aged 40 to 50 who had recovered from COVID-19.

The V and J genes are TRBV12-5 and TRBJ2-5, with 8 bases identical to TRBD1. CDR3 length: 12 residues. The J segment lost 3 bases and the V segment lost 6 bases, leaving 0 bases of the junction unmatched. CDR1 and CDR2 (germline): LGHNT, FRNRAP. CDR3 in DNA: TGTGCTAGTGGGACAGGGGAAGAGACCCAGTACTTC. Its translation: CASGTGEETQYF.

J is TRBJ2-7 and V is TRBV11-2; 9 positions agree with TRBD1. Losses at the gene ends were 9 bases for V and 2 bases for J; bases not matched to a gene: 8. Germline CDR1 SGHAT, CDR2 FQNNGV. The CDR3 is made up of 14 amino acids. CDR3 residues: CASKTGGVAYEQYF. CDR3 nucleotide sequence: TGTGCCAGTAAAACAGGGGGCGTAGCCTACGAGCAGTACTTC. The full variable domain, its missing parts supplied by reference TRBV11-2 and TRBJ2-7, is EAGVAQSPRYKIIEKRQSVAFWCNPISGHATLYWYQQILGQGPKLLIQFQNNGVVDDSQLPKDRFSAERLKGVDSTLKIQPAKLEDSAVYLCASKTGGVAYEQYFGPGTRLTVT.

The CDR3 coding sequence is TGCGCCAGCAGCGACGACTACGGCGGAGCTTTCTTT. Translating it yields CASSDDYGGAFF. V and J are TRBV10-1 and TRBJ1-1; D gene ambiguous. Germline lookup yields CDR1 WNHNN and CDR2 SYGVQD (reference sequence). The CDR3 extends over 12 amino acids. Deletions cut 6 bases from V and 10 bases from J, with 15 bases between.

The chain joins TRBV7-9 to TRBJ2-7; 7 nucleotides line up with TRBD1. Germline V gene data show CDR1 as SEHNR and CDR2 as FQNEAQ (reference sequence). The CDR3 covers 14 residues. The V gene end was trimmed by 5 bases and the J gene end by 3 bases; junction bases not matched to a gene: 7. The CDR3 spells CASSLDRVSYEQYF. CDR3 in DNA: TGTGCCAGCAGCCTAGACAGGGTTAGCTACGAGCAGTACTTC.

The V gene is TRBV7-8, the J gene TRBJ2-3, with D possibly matching TRBD2 (7 bases). V was shortened by 5 bases and J by 3 bases, with 18 bases between the two germline ends. The length of the CDR3 is 16 residues. Germline CDR1 and CDR2: SGHVS and FQNEAQ. The CDR3 region has the DNA TGTGCCAGCAGCCGGGGGGCAGCGACGGGTACAGATACGCAGTATTTT. It specifies CASSRGAATGTDTQYF.

V gene TRBV3-1 (or the pseudogene TRBV3-2) combines with J gene TRBJ2-1; D may be TRBD2 (5 bases). V lost 5 bases and J 4 bases, leaving 9 bases between the germline ends. This CDR3 is built from 13 residues. Germline V gene lookup returns CDR1 LGHDT and CDR2 YNNKEL (reference sequence). The CDR3 nucleotides read TGTGCCAGCAGCTTGGACTTTTACAATGAGCAGTTCTTC. Translation gives CASSLDFYNEQFF.

The chain uses TRBV11-2 and TRBJ2-5; 7 bases agree with TRBD1. Germline loops: CDR1 SGHAT, CDR2 FQNNGV. CDR3 length: 14 residues. Losses at the gene ends were 5 bases for V and 0 bases for J; bases not matched to a gene: 3. Written as DNA, the CDR3 is TGTGCCAGCAGCCCCGGGACAGACCAAGAGACCCAGTACTTC. Amino acid sequence: CASSPGTDQETQYF.